This TCR beta chain was retrieved from a study of blood T cells in healthy people across ages. Points from the study as a whole: Strong correlation existed between TCR beta diversity and naive T cell percentage. Older age went with lower TCR beta diversity per million T cells, in a roughly linear way. Greater diversity and more naive CD4+ cells were seen in long-lived donors than in aged donors.

A second about 6 to 12 cycle PCR used barcoded and J-beta primers. Carrying 12 random nucleotides, a template-switch adaptor labeled each individual cDNA molecule. TCRdb used MiXCR to reprocess the 5' RACE reads, holding one entry per CDR3 protein. Among fewer than 2 million distinct CDR3 sequences listed, 30% to 40% were seen once. Germline V gives CDR1 SGHTA, CDR2 FQGNSA. CDR3 size: 15 residues. Between the trimmed V and J ends, which lost 4 bases and 4 bases, there was a span of 14 bases. With regard to this clonotype: The target antigen is unknown.

This receptor was taken from a human donor in good health. Sequencing input: blood. The chain has TRBV7-2 and TRBJ2-1; D is unclear. CDR3 loop: CASSSDSRVYNEQFF. CDR3 DNA: TGTGCCAGCAGCTCTGATTCTAGGGTTTACAATGAGCAGTTCTTC.